This TCR beta chain was observed in a study of cytomegalovirus exposure and HLA in healthy donors. Points from the study as a whole: Some V segments could not be told apart, so they were left out, TRBV6-2 and TRBV6-3 among them. Sequencing likely produced, as an artifact, a cluster of highly shared sequence variants.

Concerning this clone: No antigen is known for it.

Primers included in the PCR were 60 Vbeta and 13 Jbeta primers. Sequencing was performed with immunoSEQ multiplex PCR; in TCRdb, only in-frame clones are kept and a portion is missing. The data contain under 200,000 clones, approximately 82% of them singletons. The germline CDR1 and CDR2 sequences are SGHDT and YYEEEE. V shed 3 bases, J shed 1 base, and the junction held 8 bases outside the gene matches. The CDR3 extends over 16 amino acids. The sequenced material came from PBMCs. The chain is built from TRBV5-6 and TRBJ1-1; 8 nucleotides line up with TRBD1. This sequence originates from a middle-aged man in good health and CMV-seropositive. The CDR3 spells CASSYRDRFPNTEAFF. The CDR3 DNA sequence: TGTGCCAGCAGCTACCGGGACAGGTTCCCGAACACTGAAGCTTTCTTT.